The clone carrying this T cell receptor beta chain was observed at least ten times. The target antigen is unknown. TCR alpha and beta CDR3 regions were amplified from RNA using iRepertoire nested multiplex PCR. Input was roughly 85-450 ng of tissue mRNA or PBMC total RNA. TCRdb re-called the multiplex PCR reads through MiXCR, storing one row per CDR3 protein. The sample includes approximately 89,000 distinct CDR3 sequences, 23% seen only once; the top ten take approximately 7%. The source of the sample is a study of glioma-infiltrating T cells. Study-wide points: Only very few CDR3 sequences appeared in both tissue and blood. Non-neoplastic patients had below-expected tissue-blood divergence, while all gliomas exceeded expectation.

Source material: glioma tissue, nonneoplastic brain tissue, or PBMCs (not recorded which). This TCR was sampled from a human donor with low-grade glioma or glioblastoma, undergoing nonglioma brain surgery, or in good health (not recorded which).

DNA of the CDR3: TGCAGTGCTAGAGATGGCAGCAACTCCTACGAGCAGTACTTC. Translating gives CSARDGSNSYEQYF. This chain uses TRBV20-1 with TRBJ2-7; the D is unclear. The CDR3 runs to 14 residues. Deletions cut 0 bases from V and 0 bases from J, with 9 bases between. The germline V gene encodes CDR1 DFQATT and CDR2 SNEGSKA (reference sequence).